One sample yielded the 6 T cell receptor beta chains listed below, sequenced in a study of cytomegalovirus exposure and HLA in healthy donors. This table comes from immunoSEQ multiplex PCR, and its TCRdb copy is limited to in-frame clones, with some not included. Of around 86,000 clones listed, 93% are singletons. Material for sequencing was PBMCs. The receptors originated from a woman aged 25 to 39 in good health and CMV-seropositive.

V is TRBV28 and J is TRBJ2-1; 16 bases match TRBD2. V gave up 6 bases and J gave up 7 bases; unmatched junction bases: 9. Germline-derived CDR1 and CDR2 are MDHEN and SYDVKM. The CDR3 has 17 residues. The CDR3 bases are TGTGCCAGCAGCCTGGGGACTAGCGGGAGGGCCGTGAATGAGCAGTTCTTC. This translates into CASSLGTSGRAVNEQFF.

The chain employs TRBV20-1 and TRBJ1-2, with D unclear. V lost 1 base and J lost 4, with 4 bases in between. Germline CDR1 DFQATT, CDR2 SNEGSKA (reference sequence). This CDR3 has 11 amino acids. CDR3 DNA sequence: TGCAGTGCTAGAGTAGCCTATGGCTACACCTTC. Amino acid sequence: CSARVAYGYTF.

This clone was counted a single time. The chain employs TRBV28 and TRBJ2-7; no clear D. Germline V gene lookup returns CDR1 MDHEN and CDR2 SYDVKM. The CDR3 length is 14 residues. Trimming stripped 3 bases from V and 2 bases from J, with 11 bases between. The CDR3 DNA reads as TGTGCCAGCAGTTTCTATTCTGCCACCTACGAGCAGTACTTC. It translates to CASSFYSATYEQYF.

By proportion, this clone is large. The chain recombines TRBV7-9 with TRBJ1-3, with 7 bases identical to TRBD1. CDR3 length equals 15 residues. Germline trimming cut 0 bases from V and 3 bases from J; bases unmatched to any gene: 2. Germline values: CDR1 SEHNR, CDR2 FQNEAQ (reference sequence). In nucleotides, the CDR3 is TGTGCCAGCAGCTTAGCAGGGGGCTATGGAAACACCATATATTTT. It specifies CASSLAGGYGNTIYF.

This rearrangement joins TRBV5-1 to TRBJ2-1; 9 positions agree with TRBD2. CDR1 and CDR2 (germline): SGHRS, YFSETQ. V lost 4 bases and J lost 8; bases outside the gene matches: 7. The CDR3 is 14 amino acids. DNA for the CDR3: TGCGCCAGCAGCGGTAGCGGGAGTGGCGATGAGCAGTTCTTC. It yields the protein CASSGSGSGDEQFF.

V gene TRBV6-6 combines with J gene TRBJ2-2; 7 positions match TRBD2. Per germline, CDR1 MNHNY and CDR2 SVGAGI (reference sequence). This CDR3 spans 15 amino acids. The J segment lost 4 bases and the V segment lost 2 bases, leaving 4 bases of the junction unmatched. CDR3 protein: CASSYGGRGTGELFF. The CDR3 region has the DNA TGTGCCAGCAGTTACGGGGGGAGGGGCACCGGGGAGCTGTTTTTT.